This T cell receptor beta chain was recovered during a study of STAT5B mutations in CD4+ large granular lymphocyte leukemia. At the level of the study: Healthy donors showed HLA-associated enrichment of the CDR3 'QG' motif. Notes on the study in general: 8/27 top patient clones versus 2/35 control clones were TRBV06-family. Patient CD4-sorted repertoires stayed more clonal than healthy ones after leukemic-clone removal.

The germline CDR1 and CDR2 sequences are GTSNPN and SVGIG (reference sequence). The CDR3 runs 16 residues. V gave up 3 bases and J gave up 5 bases, with 22 bases separating them. The assay was run at survey level. Clones were read by immunoSEQ multiplex PCR, and TCRdb kept only the in-frame ones, dropping some. The table lists 25,000 to 35,000 clones, 74% of them singletons, with 0.25% to 0.35% in the top ten. This clone came up once. Its specificity is not known. The sequencing input was CD4+ T cells from blood buffy coats. The rearrangement joins TRBV30 to TRBJ2-5, with D tentatively TRBD1 (5 bases). This clonotype was obtained from a human donor in good health. The CDR3 sequence is CAWRGWSLRGTETQYF. In DNA form, the CDR3 reads TGTGCCTGGAGGGGATGGAGCCTAAGGGGAACTGAGACCCAGTACTTC. Full variable domain (missing parts from reference TRBV30 and TRBJ2-5): SQTIHQWPATLVQPVGSPLSLECTVEGTSNPNLYWYRQAAGRGLQLLFYSVGIGQISSEVPQNLSASRPQDRQFILSSKKLLLSDSGFYLCAWRGWSLRGTETQYFGPGTRLLVL.